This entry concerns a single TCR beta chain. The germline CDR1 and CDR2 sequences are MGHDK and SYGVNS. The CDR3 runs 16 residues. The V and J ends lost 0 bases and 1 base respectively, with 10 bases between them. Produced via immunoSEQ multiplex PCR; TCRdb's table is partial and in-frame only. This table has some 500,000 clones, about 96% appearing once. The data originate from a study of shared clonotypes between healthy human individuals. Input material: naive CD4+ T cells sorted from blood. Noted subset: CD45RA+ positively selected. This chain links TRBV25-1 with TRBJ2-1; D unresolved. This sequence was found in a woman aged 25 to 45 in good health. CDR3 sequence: CASSEYGSRSYNEQFF. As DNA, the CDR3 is TGTGCCAGCAGTGAATATGGCAGTCGGTCCTACAATGAGCAGTTCTTC.